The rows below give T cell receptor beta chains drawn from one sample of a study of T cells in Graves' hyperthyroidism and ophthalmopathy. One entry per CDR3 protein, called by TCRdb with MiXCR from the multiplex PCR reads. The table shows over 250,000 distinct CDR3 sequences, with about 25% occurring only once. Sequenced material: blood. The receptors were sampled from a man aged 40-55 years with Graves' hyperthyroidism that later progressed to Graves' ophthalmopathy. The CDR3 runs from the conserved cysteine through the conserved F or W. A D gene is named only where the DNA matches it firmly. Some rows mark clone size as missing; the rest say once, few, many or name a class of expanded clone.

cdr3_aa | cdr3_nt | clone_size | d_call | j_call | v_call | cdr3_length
CASSYGTSGISYEQYF | TGTGCCAGCAGTTACGGGACTAGCGGGATCTCCTACGAGCAGTACTTC | - | TRBD2 | TRBJ2-7 | TRBV6-2/TRBV6-3 | 16
CASSSGTGDYGYTF | TGTGCCAGCAGTTCGGGGACAGGGGACTATGGCTACACCTTC | many | TRBD1 | TRBJ1-2 | TRBV12-3/TRBV12-4 | 14
CSARDGTASPGELFF | TGCAGTGCTAGAGATGGGACAGCTTCACCCGGGGAGCTGTTTTTT | many | TRBD1 | TRBJ2-2 | TRBV20-1 | 15
CASGTGQGPFYYGYTF | TGTGCTAGTGGCACGGGACAGGGTCCCTTTTACTATGGCTACACCTTC | many | TRBD1 | TRBJ1-2 | TRBV12-5 | 16
CSARGQVMNTEAFF | TGCAGTGCTAGAGGACAGGTGATGAACACTGAAGCTTTCTTT | many | - | TRBJ1-1 | TRBV20-1 | 14
CASSFDDALFETQYF | TGCGCCAGCAGCTTTGATGACGCGTTATTCGAGACCCAGTACTTC | many | - | TRBJ2-5 | TRBV5-1 | 15
CASSELERLPGELFF | TGTGCCAGCAGTGAACTGGAGCGTCTGCCCGGGGAGCTGTTTTTT | - | - | TRBJ2-2 | TRBV2 | 15
CATSDPGTDFRSGELFF | TGTGCCACCAGTGATCCCGGGACAGACTTCAGATCCGGGGAGCTGTTTTTT | many | TRBD1 | TRBJ2-2 | TRBV24-1 | 17
CASSPRLGVRTFSGANVLTF | TGTGCCAGCAGTCCCCGGTTAGGGGTTCGAACCTTCTCTGGGGCCAACGTCCTGACTTTC | many | - | TRBJ2-6 | TRBV6-4 | 20
CASSYVTEGYTF | TGTGCCAGCAGTTACGTTACAGAAGGCTACACCTTC | many | - | TRBJ1-2 | TRBV6-5 | 12
CASSGVDQPQHF | TGTGCCAGCAGTGGCGTAGACCAGCCCCAGCATTTT | - | - | TRBJ1-5 | TRBV6-1 | 12
CSAYPGQGGYGYTF | TGCAGTGCTTACCCGGGACAGGGAGGGTATGGCTACACCTTC | many | TRBD1 | TRBJ1-2 | TRBV20-1 | 14
CASSQDRTGNYEQYF | TGCGCCAGCAGCCAAGATAGGACAGGAAACTACGAGCAGTACTTC | many | TRBD1 | TRBJ2-7 | TRBV4-1 | 15
CATLTGGANQPQHF | TGTGCCACCCTGACAGGGGGCGCGAATCAGCCCCAGCATTTT | - | TRBD1 | TRBJ1-5 | TRBV28 | 14
CASSLVGLAGGGVETQYF | TGTGCCAGCAGCTTAGTTGGACTAGCGGGAGGTGGGGTGGAGACCCAGTACTTC | many | TRBD2 | TRBJ2-5 | TRBV7-6 | 18
CASSLTAQGETQYF | TGTGCCAGCAGCCTCACAGCACAGGGAGAGACCCAGTACTTC | many | - | TRBJ2-5 | TRBV6-5 | 14
CASSYTQGQLGTEAFF | TGTGCCAGCAGTTATACACAGGGTCAGTTGGGCACTGAAGCTTTCTTT | many | - | TRBJ1-1 | TRBV6-2/TRBV6-3 | 16
CASSRTDSSGANVLTF | TGTGCCAGCAGCCGTACCGACAGCTCTGGGGCCAACGTCCTGACTTTC | - | - | TRBJ2-6 | TRBV6-1 | 16
CASSLVTEYGYTF | TGCGCCAGCAGCTTGGTTACAGAATATGGCTACACCTTC | many | - | TRBJ1-2 | TRBV5-1 | 13
CASRNPGANVLTF | TGTGCCAGTCGTAACCCTGGGGCCAACGTCCTGACTTTC | few | - | TRBJ2-6 | TRBV7-3 | 13
CASRPGIRETEAFF | TGTGCCAGCCGGCCCGGAATTCGAGAGACTGAAGCTTTCTTT | - | - | TRBJ1-1 | TRBV18 | 14
CASSAQGYQETQYF | TGTGCCAGCAGTGCACAGGGATACCAAGAGACCCAGTACTTC | many | - | TRBJ2-5 | TRBV2 | 14
CASSARTSGRHEQYF | TGTGCCAGCAGTGCTCGGACTAGCGGGAGACACGAGCAGTACTTC | - | TRBD2 | TRBJ2-7 | TRBV27 | 15
CASRGFRGPSEQYF | TGTGCCAGCAGGGGTTTCCGGGGCCCCTCCGAGCAGTACTTC | many | - | TRBJ2-7 | TRBV27 | 14
CATSDPQGRQPQHF | TGTGCCACCAGTGACCCACAGGGGCGGCAGCCCCAGCATTTT | many | TRBD1 | TRBJ1-5 | TRBV24-1 | 14
CASGAGLDYEQYF | TGTGCCAGCGGAGCGGGATTAGACTACGAGCAGTACTTC | many | TRBD2 | TRBJ2-7 | TRBV6-5 | 13
CASSLQGYAEAFF | TGTGCCAGCAGCTTACAGGGGTACGCTGAAGCTTTCTTT | many | - | TRBJ1-1 | TRBV7-2 | 13
CASSKRSGSVFTGELFF | TGCGCCAGCAGTAAACGTAGCGGGAGCGTTTTTACCGGGGAGCTGTTTTTT | many | TRBD2 | TRBJ2-2 | TRBV5-1 | 17
CASLGAVAYEQYF | TGTGCCAGCTTGGGGGCTGTAGCCTACGAGCAGTACTTC | many | - | TRBJ2-7 | TRBV6-1 | 13